This note documents a single T cell receptor beta chain sequence. Its antigen is still unknown. The data are from a study of OX40 agonist ivuxolimab in advanced cancers. As for the study in general: Clinicians treated patients with ivuxolimab, an agonistic anti-OX40 (CD134) antibody. Enrollees could have had prior anti-PD-1, anti-PD-L1 or anti-CTLA-4 therapy, which approximately 38% had received. Partial responses were observed in three patients, of whom one had hepatocellular carcinoma and two had cutaneous melanoma. Study-wide points: Expanded clones were, on average, more numerous among CD8+ T cells than CD4+.

Sequencing was performed with immunoSEQ multiplex PCR; in TCRdb, only in-frame clones are kept and a portion is missing. The sample includes about 19,000 clones, around 79% of them seen just once. CDR1 is GTSNPN, CDR2 SVGIG, per germline (reference sequence). This CDR3 is 15 amino acids long. V was cut by 3 bases and J by 5 bases, with 19 bases left in between. The starting material was CD4+ or CD8+ T cells sorted from blood, obtained in a trial of the OX40 agonist ivuxolimab. The V call is TRBV30, the J call TRBJ2-5; D perhaps matches TRBD2 (6 bases). The source of this sequence is an adult with an advanced solid tumor such as melanoma, head and neck, liver or kidney cancer. The CDR3 nucleotides read TGTGCCTGGAGGGGGCTAGCGACTGGCTGGGAGACCCAGTACTTC. Its protein is CAWRGLATGWETQYF.